This T cell receptor (beta chain) appears in the sequencing data of a study of blood T cell repertoires in COVID-19. Study at large: Acute and convalescent COVID-19 samples came from the United States, Italy and Spain. From T cells, B-cell-depleted T cells, or PBMCs came the material, which was cDNA or gDNA.

As handled by the study authors: Amplifying reference gene primers gave estimates of nucleated cell counts. The protocol was immunoSEQ multiplex PCR, while the TCRdb copy is restricted to in-frame clones and leaves out a portion. V, J and clone size derive from that table, while D and trimming were established from the DNA sequence. The sample yields about 130,000 clones, approximately 80% seen once. Trimming removed 7 bases at V and 4 bases at J, with 14 bases between. Germline V gene data show CDR1 as MGHDK and CDR2 as SYGVNS. This CDR3 contains 14 residues. Sample: peripheral blood. The sequence was collected from a man in his fifties or sixties with acute or convalescent COVID-19. The chain links TRBV25-1 to TRBJ1-5; perhaps TRBD1 as D (5 bases). The CDR3 region has the DNA TGTGCCAGCAAAGGCCTCGGGGGGAATCAGCCCCAGCATTTT. Protein sequence: CASKGLGGNQPQHF.